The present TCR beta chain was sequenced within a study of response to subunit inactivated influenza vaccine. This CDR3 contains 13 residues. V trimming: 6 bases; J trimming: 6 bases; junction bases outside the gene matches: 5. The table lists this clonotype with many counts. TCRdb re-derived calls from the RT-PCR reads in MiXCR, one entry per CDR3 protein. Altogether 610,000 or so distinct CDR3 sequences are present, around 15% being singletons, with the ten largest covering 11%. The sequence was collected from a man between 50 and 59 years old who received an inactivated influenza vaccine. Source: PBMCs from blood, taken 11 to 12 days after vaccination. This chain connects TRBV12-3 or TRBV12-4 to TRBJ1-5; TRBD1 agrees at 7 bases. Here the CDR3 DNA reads TGTGCCAGCAGCGACAGGGCCAGTCAGCCCCAGCATTTT. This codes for CASSDRASQPQHF.